The 19 T cell receptor beta chains reported below all come from one sample, sequenced in a study of type 1 regulatory T cells. No cognate antigen is known for these TCRs. MiXCR, applied by TCRdb to the reads, yields one record per CDR3 protein. The table has several thousand distinct CDR3 sequences, 7% to 10% seen once; the top ten hold 5.5% to 7.5%. The source material was cultured T cells, either the whole culture or a sorted T cell fraction (not recorded which). These receptors were taken from a human donor in good health.

This clonotype is medium-sized. This chain joins TRBV5-1 and TRBJ1-2; no clear D. Germline V lookup: CDR1 SGHRS, CDR2 YFSETQ. This CDR3 has 14 amino acids. Trimming cost V 3 bases and J 4 bases, with 13 bases left between them. CDR3 amino acids: CASSSFGRSYGYTF. In DNA, the CDR3 is TGCGCCAGCAGCTCATTCGGGCGAAGCTATGGCTACACCTTC.

This clonotype is labeled medium-sized. The V and J genes are TRBV6-1 and TRBJ1-2; 9 bases map to TRBD1. The germline CDR1 and CDR2 sequences are MNHNS and SASEGT. The CDR3 has 14 amino acids. Trimming at V came to 5 bases and at J to 8 bases, leaving 9 bases not matched to a gene. CDR3 amino acids: CASSPRDREGGYTF. As DNA, the CDR3 is TGTGCCAGCAGTCCCCGGGACAGGGAAGGAGGCTACACCTTC.

The genes are TRBV20-1 and TRBJ1-5, with 9 bases that match TRBD1. Germline loops: CDR1 DFQATT, CDR2 SNEGSKA (reference sequence). CDR3 size: 16 residues. The CDR3 DNA is TGCAGGGGACCGGGACAGGGACCCCCTAGCAATCAGCCCCAGCATTTT. Its translation: CRGPGQGPPSNQPQHF.

By share, this clonotype ranks as medium-sized (0.01 to 0.1%). The chain recombines TRBV30 with TRBJ1-1; 7 nucleotides align to TRBD1. The CDR3 runs 14 residues. In germline, CDR1 is GTSNPN, CDR2 SVGIG (reference sequence). The J segment lost 1 base and the V segment lost 4 bases, leaving 6 bases of the junction unmatched. The CDR3 is CAWNHRDRNTEAFF. As DNA, the CDR3 is TGTGCCTGGAACCACAGGGACAGGAACACTGAAGCTTTCTTT.

By share, this clonotype ranks as medium-sized. Sequence at one end of the junction differs from germline and may be a read error. V gene TRBV5-1 combines with J gene TRBJ1-4; D remains ambiguous. CDR3 length equals 14 residues. Germline CDR1 is SGHRS and CDR2 is YFSETQ. CDR3 protein: CASRLGGPNEKLFF. The DNA for the CDR3 is TGCGCCAGCAGGTTGGGCGGCCCTAATGAAAAACTGTTTTTT.

By share, this clonotype counts as medium-sized (0.01 to 0.1%). In DNA, the CDR3 is TGTGCCAGCAGCCCGAGACTTAGCGGGACAGAGACCCAGTACTTC. Translated, it gives CASSPRLSGTETQYF. This chain uses TRBV5-4 with TRBJ2-5, with TRBD2 matching 8 bases. With V trimmed by 4 bases and J by 4 bases, 9 bases remained unmatched. The germline V gene encodes CDR1 SGHNT and CDR2 YYREEE (reference sequence). CDR3 length: 15 residues.

The table lists this clonotype with many counts. This chain uses TRBV5-4 with TRBJ2-3, with a possible D match to TRBD2 (5 bases). Trimming shortened V by 4 bases and J by 1 base, and 10 bases separated the two germline ends. Germline lookup yields CDR1 SGHNT and CDR2 YYREEE (reference sequence). The CDR3 runs to 14 residues. The CDR3, as DNA: TGTGCCAGCAGCACCGGACTGGGCACAGATACGCAGTATTTT. As protein: CASSTGLGTDTQYF.

This clonotype came up once. This sequence may be a read error, since a much larger clone differs from it by one base. This chain joins TRBV5-4 and TRBJ2-3; 7 bases map to TRBD1. Germline CDR1 and CDR2: SGHNT and YYREEE (reference sequence). The J segment lost 7 bases and the V segment lost 0 bases, leaving 8 bases of the junction unmatched. The CDR3 spans 15 residues. Here the CDR3 reads CASSLDRGVTYTQYF. In nucleotides, the CDR3 is TGTGCCAGCAGCTTGGACAGGGGTGTAACATATACGCAGTATTTT.

The chain has TRBV7-3 and TRBJ2-7; D is ambiguous. The CDR3 totals 11 residues. Trimming left V 8 bases short and J 5 bases short, with 10 bases between. The germline V gene encodes CDR1 SGHTA and CDR2 FQGTGA. The chain's CDR3 is CASPFGHEQYF. In DNA form, the CDR3 reads TGTGCCAGCCCCTTTGGGCACGAGCAGTACTTC.

In its sample, this clonotype is medium-sized. The chain has TRBV11-1 and TRBJ2-1; 14 bases fit TRBD2. Germline CDR1 and CDR2: SGHAT and FQDESV (reference sequence). The CDR3 totals 19 residues. J gave up 1 base and V 1 base, and 6 bases lay outside the gene matches. This CDR3 is CASSLGGTSGRSSYNEQFF. The CDR3 nucleotides are TGTGCCAGCAGCTTAGGGGGGACTAGCGGGAGATCTTCCTACAATGAGCAGTTCTTC.

Worth noting for this clonotype: A junction boundary mismatches the germline segment, possibly from a read error. The J gene is TRBJ2-1, the V gene TRBV20-1; 10 bases are shared with TRBD2. The CDR3 is 13 amino acids. Germline CDR1 DFQATT, CDR2 SNEGSKA (reference sequence). CDR3 in amino acids: CSASSGRANEKCF. The CDR3 nucleotides read TGCAGTGCTAGCAGCGGGAGGGCCAATGAGAAGTGCTTC.

By its share, this clonotype is medium-sized. This chain links TRBV18 with TRBJ2-3, with a possible D match to TRBD2 (6 bases). V lost 1 base to trimming and J lost 1 base, with 12 bases between them. The CDR3 covers 16 residues. CDR1 and CDR2 (germline): KGHSH, LQKENI. The CDR3 here is CASSPLVIAGTDTQYF. The CDR3 coding sequence is TGTGCCAGCTCACCACTCGTAATAGCGGGCACAGATACGCAGTATTTT.

By proportion, this clonotype is medium-sized. The chain links TRBV7-2 to TRBJ2-7, with 13 nucleotides matching TRBD2. Germline CDR1 reads SGHTA; CDR2 reads FQGNSA. The CDR3 runs to 16 residues. V shed 5 bases and J 6 bases; nucleotides not matched to a gene: 10. The CDR3 DNA sequence: TGTGCCAGCAGCCAAAACAGCCGACTAGCGGGAGGCGAGCAGTACTTC. Amino acid sequence: CASSQNSRLAGGEQYF.

This clonotype counts as medium-sized. V and J are TRBV5-4 and TRBJ2-3; 10 bases agree with TRBD2. The V segment lost 6 bases and the J segment 0 bases; nucleotides outside the gene matches: 13. The CDR3 contains 18 residues. Germline CDR1 reads SGHNT; CDR2 reads YYREEE (reference sequence). The CDR3 sequence is CASTPVAGGWISTDTQYF. The CDR3 region has the DNA TGTGCCAGCACCCCCGTAGCGGGAGGTTGGATAAGCACAGATACGCAGTATTTT.

In its sample, this clonotype ranks as medium-sized. The V call is TRBV29-1, the J call TRBJ1-2; perhaps TRBD1 as D (6 bases). The CDR3 length is 15 residues. Germline CDR1 SQVTM, CDR2 ANQGSEA. With 1 base removed from V and 4 bases from J, the gap between germline ends came to 16 bases. For the CDR3, the DNA is TGCAGCGTTGAAGTCGTGGGGGGCGACTCCTATGGCTACACCTTC. Its protein is CSVEVVGGDSYGYTF.

This clonotype is categorized as medium-sized. The chain combines TRBV11-3 with TRBJ2-1, with 9 nucleotides matching TRBD2. The V and J ends lost 4 bases and 4 bases, in that order; junction bases with no gene match: 5. Per the germline V gene, CDR1 is SGHNT and CDR2 is YENEEA. The CDR3 contains 15 residues. The CDR3 DNA reads TGTGCCAGCAGCTGGACTAGCGCAAATTACAATGAGCAGTTCTTC. Translating gives CASSWTSANYNEQFF. The entire variable domain, with the rest obtained from reference TRBV11-3 and TRBJ2-1, is as follows: EAGVVQSPRYKIIEKKQPVAFWCNPISGHNTLYWYLQNLGQGPELLIRYENEEAVDDSQLPKDRFSAERLKGVDSTLKIQPAELGDSAVYLCASSWTSANYNEQFFGPGTRLTVL.

This clonotype is medium-sized within its sample. The V call is TRBV4-2, the J call TRBJ2-1; 10 nucleotides agree with TRBD2. V shed 0 bases and J 10 bases; nucleotides not matched to a gene: 12. The CDR3 has 17 amino acids. Germline-derived CDR1 and CDR2 are LGHNA and YNFKEQ. CDR3 in amino acids: CASSQEDMPSGRSEQFF. CDR3 nucleotides: TGTGCCAGCAGCCAAGAAGATATGCCTAGCGGGAGAAGCGAGCAGTTCTTC.

By sample share, this clonotype is medium-sized (0.01 to 0.1%). The V and J genes are TRBV5-1 and TRBJ2-1; D not certain. The CDR3 is 15 residues long. Deletions cut 4 bases from V and 5 bases from J, with 16 bases between. CDR1 is SGHRS, CDR2 YFSETQ, per germline. The CDR3 is CASSPSLLSHNEQFF. The CDR3 DNA follows: TGCGCCAGCAGCCCTTCCCTTTTATCCCACAATGAGCAGTTCTTC.

The chain joins TRBV5-4 to TRBJ2-6, with TRBD2 matching 9 bases. The CDR3 runs 19 residues. The V and J ends lost 4 bases and 0 bases, in that order; junction bases with no gene match: 11. Germline V gene sequence: CDR1 SGHNT, CDR2 YYREEE (reference sequence). CDR3 region: CASSHPTSGVNSGANVLTF. CDR3 sequence (DNA): TGTGCCAGCAGCCACCCGACTAGCGGAGTCAACTCTGGGGCCAACGTCCTGACTTTC.